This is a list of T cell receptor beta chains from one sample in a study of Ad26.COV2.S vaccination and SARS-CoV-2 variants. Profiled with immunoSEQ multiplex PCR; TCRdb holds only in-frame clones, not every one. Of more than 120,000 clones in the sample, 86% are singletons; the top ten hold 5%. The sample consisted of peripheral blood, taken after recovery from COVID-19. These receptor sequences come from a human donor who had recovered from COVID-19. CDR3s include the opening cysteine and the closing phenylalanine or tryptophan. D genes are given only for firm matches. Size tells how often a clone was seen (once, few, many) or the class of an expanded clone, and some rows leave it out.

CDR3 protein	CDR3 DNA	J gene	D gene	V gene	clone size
CASSAAGGMNTEAFF	TGTGCCAGTAGTGCAGCAGGGGGTATGAACACTGAAGCTTTCTTT	TRBJ1-1	TRBD1	TRBV19	NA
CASFPPTEPDYGYTF	TGTGCCAGTTTCCCCCCGACCGAACCCGACTATGGCTACACCTTC	TRBJ1-2	NA	TRBV19	NA
CASSIRTSGNTIYF	TGTGCCAGTAGTATACGGACCTCTGGAAACACCATATATTTT	TRBJ1-3	NA	TRBV19	NA
CASSLRGGSTDTQYF	TGTGCCAGCAGCTTACGGGGGGGAAGCACAGATACGCAGTATTTT	TRBJ2-3	TRBD2	TRBV11-3	NA
CASSPSGGVTNEQFF	TGCGCCAGCAGCCCCAGCGGGGGGGTAACGAATGAGCAGTTCTTC	TRBJ2-1	TRBD2	TRBV4-1	NA
CASSQGGSGALGSDTQYF	TGCGCCAGCAGCCAAGGTGGTAGCGGGGCTCTAGGGTCAGATACGCAGTATTTT	TRBJ2-3	TRBD2	TRBV4-3	NA
CASSSRGKGSGNTIYF	TGTGCCAGCAGCTCAAGAGGGAAGGGGTCTGGAAACACCATATATTTT	TRBJ1-3	NA	TRBV7-8	NA
CASSSGTNTEAFF	TGTGCCAGCAGCTCGGGGACGAACACTGAAGCTTTCTTT	TRBJ1-1	NA	TRBV7-2	NA
CASSPTGATNEKLFF	TGTGCCAGCTCACCGACAGGCGCTACTAATGAAAAACTGTTTTTT	TRBJ1-4	NA	TRBV18	NA
CASSLAETSGGPTDTQYF	TGTGCCAGCAGCTTAGCGGAAACTAGCGGGGGGCCCACAGATACGCAGTATTTT	TRBJ2-3	TRBD2	TRBV7-9	NA
CASSPTGGKEQYF	TGTGCCAGCAGCCCAACGGGGGGGAAAGAGCAGTACTTC	TRBJ2-7	TRBD2	TRBV5-4	few
CASSSGGTLSSYEQYF	TGTGCCAGCAGCTCGGGTGGAACCCTCAGCTCCTACGAGCAGTACTTC	TRBJ2-7	NA	TRBV7-2	NA
CASSSESLSDTQYF	TGTGCCAGCAGCTCAGAGAGCCTGTCAGATACGCAGTATTTT	TRBJ2-3	NA	TRBV7-2	NA
CASSLLPGVGNQPQHF	TGTGCCAGCAGCTTACTCCCGGGGGTGGGCAATCAGCCCCAGCATTTT	TRBJ1-5	NA	TRBV7-2	once
CASSPHVPLAKNIQYF	TGTGCCAGCAGCCCCCATGTACCCCTAGCCAAAAACATTCAGTACTTC	TRBJ2-4	NA	TRBV7-2	NA
CASSLYSTDTQYF	TGTGCCAGCAGCTTATACAGCACAGATACGCAGTATTTT	TRBJ2-3	NA	TRBV5-4	NA
CASSQDRIYGYTF	TGTGCCAGCAGCCAAGACAGAATCTATGGCTACACCTTC	TRBJ1-2	NA	TRBV4-2	NA
CAWSVSPNEQFF	TGTGCCTGGAGTGTATCCCCTAATGAGCAGTTCTTC	TRBJ2-1	NA	TRBV30	NA
CAWSLRQVNIQYF	TGTGCCTGGAGTCTACGCCAGGTCAACATTCAGTACTTC	TRBJ2-4	NA	TRBV30	NA
CASSTLRQDLGYGYTF	TGTGCCAGTAGTACCCTCCGACAGGACCTCGGATATGGCTACACCTTC	TRBJ1-2	NA	TRBV19	NA
CASSESVRGGARDTQYF	TGTGCCAGCAGTGAATCTGTACGCGGGGGGGCCCGAGATACGCAGTATTTT	TRBJ2-3	TRBD2	TRBV2	NA
CASSISGGDNEQFF	TGTGCCAGTAGTATATCGGGGGGGGATAATGAGCAGTTCTTC	TRBJ2-1	TRBD2	TRBV19	NA
CASRAGDIYSSPLHF	TGTGCCAGCAGAGCCGGGGATATTTACAGTTCACCCCTCCACTTT	TRBJ1-6	NA	TRBV6-5	NA
CASSLTPDGSGELFF	TGTGCCAGCAGTTTAACGCCAGATGGGTCCGGGGAGCTGTTTTTT	TRBJ2-2	NA	TRBV28	NA
CASSYGLGRAYEQYF	TGTGCCAGCAGTTACGGGCTGGGCAGAGCCTACGAGCAGTACTTC	TRBJ2-7	NA	TRBV6-2/TRBV6-3	NA
CASRQGRQDNQPQHF	TGTGCCAGCAGACAGGGACGGCAAGACAATCAGCCCCAGCATTTT	TRBJ1-5	NA	TRBV6-5	NA
CASLPNRDYSPLHF	TGTGCCAGTCTTCCGAACAGGGACTATTCACCCCTCCACTTT	TRBJ1-6	NA	TRBV28	NA
CASSITSGYTF	TGTGCCAGCAGCATCACGTCTGGCTACACCTTC	TRBJ1-2	NA	TRBV7-6	NA
CASSPSIADRGNQPQHF	TGTGCCAGCAGTCCCTCAATTGCAGACAGGGGAAATCAGCCCCAGCATTTT	TRBJ1-5	TRBD1	TRBV27	NA
CASSEWPGSNQPQHF	TGTGCCAGCAGTGAATGGCCGGGAAGCAATCAGCCCCAGCATTTT	TRBJ1-5	NA	TRBV6-1	few
CASSQRGVTDTQYF	TGTGCCAGCAGTCAGCGGGGGGTGACAGATACGCAGTATTTT	TRBJ2-3	TRBD2	TRBV27	NA
CASSLSPGGGRQFF	TGTGCCAGCAGCTTATCCCCTGGCGGGGGAAGGCAGTTCTTC	TRBJ2-1	TRBD2	TRBV7-2	NA
CASSEVDNTEAFF	TGTGCCAGCAGTGAGGTTGATAACACTGAAGCTTTCTTT	TRBJ1-1	NA	TRBV27	NA
CASSKRQERQRDTEAFF	TGTGCCAGTAGTAAGAGACAGGAGAGACAGAGAGACACTGAAGCTTTCTTT	TRBJ1-1	NA	TRBV19	NA
CSARGGETQYF	TGCAGCGCTCGTGGAGGGGAGACCCAGTACTTC	TRBJ2-5	NA	TRBV29-1	NA
CASSIEEGAGPQHF	TGTGCCAGTAGTATAGAGGAGGGCGCAGGGCCCCAGCATTTT	TRBJ1-5	NA	TRBV19	NA
CASSRDRVGEKLFF	TGTGCCAGCAGCAGAGACAGGGTCGGGGAAAAACTGTTTTTT	TRBJ1-4	TRBD1	TRBV7-2	NA
CASSEGNTGELFF	TGTGCCAGCAGCGAGGGAAACACCGGGGAGCTGTTTTTT	TRBJ2-2	NA	TRBV5-4	NA
CASSLEAGELNTEAFF	TGTGCCAGCAGCTTGGAGGCAGGGGAATTGAACACTGAAGCTTTCTTT	TRBJ1-1	NA	TRBV7-9	NA
CASSLREGSNTGELFF	TGTGCCAGCAGCCTTCGGGAGGGGTCAAACACCGGGGAGCTGTTTTTT	TRBJ2-2	TRBD2	TRBV7-8	NA
CASSPMGGSEETQYF	TGTGCCAGCAGCCCCATGGGGGGAAGTGAAGAGACCCAGTACTTC	TRBJ2-5	NA	TRBV7-6	NA
CASSHRGANTEAFF	TGTGCCAGCAGTCATAGGGGGGCGAACACTGAAGCTTTCTTT	TRBJ1-1	NA	TRBV7-2	NA
CAWDHTGATGELFF	TGTGCCTGGGACCATACCGGGGCCACCGGGGAGCTGTTTTTT	TRBJ2-2	NA	TRBV30	NA
CASSLGRGGPGYEQFF	TGTGCCAGCAGCTTAGGGAGGGGAGGGCCAGGATACGAGCAGTTCTTC	TRBJ2-1	TRBD2	TRBV7-2	NA
CASSLGQGYVSPLHF	TGTGCCAGCAGCTTAGGACAGGGGTATGTTTCACCCCTCCACTTT	TRBJ1-6	TRBD1	TRBV7-2	few
CASSQATGGYEQYF	TGCGCCAGCAGCCAAGCGACAGGGGGGTACGAGCAGTACTTC	TRBJ2-7	TRBD1	TRBV4-1	NA
CATSLGQGNTIYF	TGTGCCACCAGCCTTGGACAGGGAAACACCATATATTTT	TRBJ1-3	NA	TRBV15	NA
CASSLAGLKGYTF	TGTGCCAGCAGCTTAGCAGGGCTGAAGGGCTACACCTTC	TRBJ1-2	NA	TRBV7-8	NA
CASSSVGSSGGGEQYF	TGTGCCAGCAGCTCAGTCGGTTCGAGCGGGGGAGGAGAGCAGTATTTT	TRBJ2-3	TRBD2	TRBV11-2	NA
CASTPPGALRTDTQYF	TGTGCCAGCACCCCCCCCGGGGCTCTCCGCACAGATACGCAGTATTTT	TRBJ2-3	NA	TRBV28	NA